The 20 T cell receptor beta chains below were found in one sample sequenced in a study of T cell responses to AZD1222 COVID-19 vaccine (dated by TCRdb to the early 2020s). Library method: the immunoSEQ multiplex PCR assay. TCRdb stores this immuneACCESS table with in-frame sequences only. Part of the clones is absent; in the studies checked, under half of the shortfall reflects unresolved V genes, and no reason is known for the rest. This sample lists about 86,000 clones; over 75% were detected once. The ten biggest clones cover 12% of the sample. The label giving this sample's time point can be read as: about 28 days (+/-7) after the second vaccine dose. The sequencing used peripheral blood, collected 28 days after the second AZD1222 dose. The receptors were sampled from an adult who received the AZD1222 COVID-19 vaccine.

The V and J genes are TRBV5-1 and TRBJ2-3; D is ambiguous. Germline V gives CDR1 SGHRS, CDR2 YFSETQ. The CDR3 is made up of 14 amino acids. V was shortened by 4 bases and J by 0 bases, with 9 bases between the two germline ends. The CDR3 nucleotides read TGCGCCAGCAGCCCTCCCGACAGCACAGATACGCAGTATTTT. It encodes CASSPPDSTDTQYF.

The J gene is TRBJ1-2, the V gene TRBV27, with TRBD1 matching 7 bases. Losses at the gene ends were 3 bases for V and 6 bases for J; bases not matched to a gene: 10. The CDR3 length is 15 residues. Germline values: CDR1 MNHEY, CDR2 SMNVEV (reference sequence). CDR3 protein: CASSFRQGGLDGYTF. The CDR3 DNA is TGTGCCAGCAGTTTCCGACAGGGAGGATTGGATGGCTACACCTTC.

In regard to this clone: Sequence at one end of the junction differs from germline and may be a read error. The CDR3 loop reads CASSMTIAGGPVF. CDR3 DNA: TGTGCCAGCAGTATGACGATAGCGGGAGGGCCGGTCTTC. The chain recombines TRBV27 with TRBJ2-1; 11 positions match TRBD2. This CDR3 comprises 13 residues. In germline, CDR1 is MNHEY, CDR2 SMNVEV (reference sequence).

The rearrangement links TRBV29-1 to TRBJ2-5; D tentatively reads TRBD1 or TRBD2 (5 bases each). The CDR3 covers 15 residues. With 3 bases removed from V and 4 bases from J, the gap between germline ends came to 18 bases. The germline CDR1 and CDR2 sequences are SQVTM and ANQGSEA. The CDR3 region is CSVDTEGLGGETQYF. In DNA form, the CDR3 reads TGCAGCGTTGATACAGAAGGACTTGGGGGAGAGACCCAGTACTTC.

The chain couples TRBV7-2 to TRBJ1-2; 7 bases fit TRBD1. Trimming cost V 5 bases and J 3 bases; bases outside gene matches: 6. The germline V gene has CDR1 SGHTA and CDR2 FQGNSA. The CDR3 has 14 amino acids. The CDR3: CASSLETGYYGYTF. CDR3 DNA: TGTGCCAGCAGCCTTGAGACAGGGTACTATGGCTACACCTTC. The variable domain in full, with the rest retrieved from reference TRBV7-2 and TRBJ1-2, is GAGVSQSPSNKVTEKGKDVELRCDPISGHTALYWYRQSLGQGLEFLIYFQGNSAPDKSGLPSDRFSAERTGGSVSTLTIQRTQQEDSAVYLCASSLETGYYGYTFGSGTRLTVV.

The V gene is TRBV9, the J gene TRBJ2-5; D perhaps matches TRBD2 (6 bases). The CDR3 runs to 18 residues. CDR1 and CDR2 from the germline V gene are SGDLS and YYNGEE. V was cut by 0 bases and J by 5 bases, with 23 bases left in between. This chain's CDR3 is CASSVGASGSPFQETQYF. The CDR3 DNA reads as TGTGCCAGCAGCGTAGGGGCATCCGGGAGCCCGTTTCAGGAGACCCAGTACTTC.

The CDR3 nucleotides read TGCAGCGTTCACGTAGGGGGCTACGGCTACACCTTC. Protein product: CSVHVGGYGYTF. The V and J genes are TRBV29-1 and TRBJ1-2; 7 bases agree with TRBD1. Germline-derived CDR1 and CDR2 are SQVTM and ANQGSEA. J was trimmed by 8 bases and V by 5 bases; bases with no gene match: 8. This CDR3 is built from 12 residues. Full variable domain (remainder filled in from reference TRBV29-1 and TRBJ1-2): SAVISQKPSRDICQRGTSLTIQCQVDSQVTMMFWYRQQPGQSLTLIATANQGSEATYESGFVIDKFPISRPNLTFSTLTVSNMSPEDSSIYLCSVHVGGYGYTFGSGTRLTVV.

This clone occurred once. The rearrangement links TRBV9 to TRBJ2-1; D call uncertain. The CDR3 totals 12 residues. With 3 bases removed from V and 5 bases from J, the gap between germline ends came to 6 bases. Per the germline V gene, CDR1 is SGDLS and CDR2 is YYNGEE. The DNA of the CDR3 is TGTGCCAGCAGCGCTCGGAACAATGAGCAGTTCTTC. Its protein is CASSARNNEQFF. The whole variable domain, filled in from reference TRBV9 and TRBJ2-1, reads DSGVTQTPKHLITATGQRVTLRCSPRSGDLSVYWYQQSLDQGLQFLIQYYNGEERAKGNILERFSAQQFPDLHSELNLSSLELGDSALYFCASSARNNEQFFGPGTRLTVL.

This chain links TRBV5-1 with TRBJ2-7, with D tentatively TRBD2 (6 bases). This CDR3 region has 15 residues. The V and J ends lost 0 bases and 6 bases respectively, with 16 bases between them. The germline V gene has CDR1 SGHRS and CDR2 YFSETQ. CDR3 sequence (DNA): TGCGCCAGCAGCTTGGCTCCGGGACTGAGGGGCGAGCAGTACTTC. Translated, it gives CASSLAPGLRGEQYF. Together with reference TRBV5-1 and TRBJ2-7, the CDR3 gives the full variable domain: KAGVTQTPRYLIKTRGQQVTLSCSPISGHRSVSWYQQTPGQGLQFLFEYFSETQRNKGNFPGRFSGRQFSNSRSEMNVSTLELGDSALYLCASSLAPGLRGEQYFGPGTRLTVT.

The CDR3: CASSLGGPSTNEKLFF. The DNA for the CDR3 is TGTGCCAGCAGCTTAGGTGGACCGTCAACTAATGAAAAACTGTTTTTT. The chain carries TRBV7-9 and TRBJ1-4, with D uncertain. Trimming left V 1 base short and J 0 bases short, with 9 bases between. Germline V gene sequence: CDR1 SEHNR, CDR2 FQNEAQ (reference sequence). This CDR3 has 16 amino acids.

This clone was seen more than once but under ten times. The CDR3 DNA sequence: TGTGCCAGCCGATTTGGAAACACCATATATTTT. Amino acids: CASRFGNTIYF. The chain links TRBV6-5 to TRBJ1-3; D unclear. The CDR3 totals 11 residues. The V gene lost 8 bases and the J gene lost 3 bases, with 5 bases spanning the gap. Looked up from germline, CDR1 is MNHEY and CDR2 is SVGAGI.

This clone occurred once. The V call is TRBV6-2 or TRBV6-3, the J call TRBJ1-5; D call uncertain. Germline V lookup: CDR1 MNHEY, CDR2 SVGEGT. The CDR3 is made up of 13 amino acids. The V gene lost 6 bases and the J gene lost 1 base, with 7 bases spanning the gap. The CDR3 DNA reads TGTGCCAGCAGCCGACGGAGCAATCAGCCCCAGCATTTT. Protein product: CASSRRSNQPQHF.

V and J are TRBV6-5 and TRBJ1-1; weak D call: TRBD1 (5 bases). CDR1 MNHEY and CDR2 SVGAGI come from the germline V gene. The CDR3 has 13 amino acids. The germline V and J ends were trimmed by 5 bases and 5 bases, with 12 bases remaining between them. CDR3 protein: CASSHQGKTEAFF. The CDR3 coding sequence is TGTGCCAGCAGTCACCAGGGAAAGACTGAAGCTTTCTTT.

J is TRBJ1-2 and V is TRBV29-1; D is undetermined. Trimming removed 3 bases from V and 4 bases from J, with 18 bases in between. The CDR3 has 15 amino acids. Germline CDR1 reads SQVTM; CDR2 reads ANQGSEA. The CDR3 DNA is TGCAGCGTTGATCTTGGCCGGGTTCCAGGCTATGGCTACACCTTC. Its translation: CSVDLGRVPGYGYTF.

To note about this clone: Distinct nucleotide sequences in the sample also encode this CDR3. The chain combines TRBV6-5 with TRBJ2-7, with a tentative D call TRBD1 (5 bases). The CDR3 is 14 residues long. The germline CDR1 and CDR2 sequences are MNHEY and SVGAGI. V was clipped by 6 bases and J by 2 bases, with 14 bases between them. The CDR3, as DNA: TGTGCCAGCAGAAGTACAGGTAGAGCCTACGAGCAGTACTTC. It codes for CASRSTGRAYEQYF.

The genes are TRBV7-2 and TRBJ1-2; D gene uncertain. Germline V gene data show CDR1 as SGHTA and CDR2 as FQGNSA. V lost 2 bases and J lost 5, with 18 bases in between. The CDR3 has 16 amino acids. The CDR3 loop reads CASSLFGQESGYGYTF. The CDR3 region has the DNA TGTGCCAGCAGCTTATTCGGGCAGGAATCGGGGTATGGCTACACCTTC.

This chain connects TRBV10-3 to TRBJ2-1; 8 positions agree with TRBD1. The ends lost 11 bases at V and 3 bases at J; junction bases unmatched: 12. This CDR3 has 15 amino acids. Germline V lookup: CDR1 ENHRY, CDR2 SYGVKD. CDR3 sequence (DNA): TGTGCCTCCGGCGCAGGGGGCGGTATCTACAATGAGCAGTTCTTC. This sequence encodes CASGAGGGIYNEQFF.

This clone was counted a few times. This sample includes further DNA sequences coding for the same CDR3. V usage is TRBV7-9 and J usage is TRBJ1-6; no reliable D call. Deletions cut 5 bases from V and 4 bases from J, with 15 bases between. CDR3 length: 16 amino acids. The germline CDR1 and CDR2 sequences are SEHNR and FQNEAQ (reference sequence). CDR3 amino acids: CASSRVSDPYNSPLHF. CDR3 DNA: TGTGCCAGCAGCCGGGTCAGTGACCCTTATAATTCACCCCTCCACTTT. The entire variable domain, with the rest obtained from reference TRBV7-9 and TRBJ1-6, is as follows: DTGVSQNPRHKITKRGQNVTFRCDPISEHNRLYWYRQTLGQGPEFLTYFQNEAQLEKSRLLSDRFSAERPKGSFSTLEIQRTEQGDSAMYLCASSRVSDPYNSPLHFGNGTRLTVT.

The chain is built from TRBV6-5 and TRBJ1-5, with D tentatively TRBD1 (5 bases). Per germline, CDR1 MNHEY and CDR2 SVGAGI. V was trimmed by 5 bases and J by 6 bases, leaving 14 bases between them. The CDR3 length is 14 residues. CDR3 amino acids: CASSMAGSGQPQHF. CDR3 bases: TGTGCCAGCAGTATGGCAGGGAGCGGTCAGCCCCAGCATTTT.

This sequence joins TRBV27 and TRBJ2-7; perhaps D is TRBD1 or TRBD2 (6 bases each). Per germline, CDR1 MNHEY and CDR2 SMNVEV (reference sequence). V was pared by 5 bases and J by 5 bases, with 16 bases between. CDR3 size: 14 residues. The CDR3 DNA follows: TGTGCCAGCAGTCCCATGGGGGGCCAAAACGAGCAGTACTTC. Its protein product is CASSPMGGQNEQYF.